This T cell receptor (beta chain) was sequenced during a study of T cell repertoires in cytomegalovirus infection. One entry per CDR3 protein results from TCRdb running MiXCR on the reads. The sample yields about 300,000 distinct CDR3 sequences, more than 20% seen once. V was pared by 10 bases and J by 0 bases, with 22 bases between. The germline V gene encodes CDR1 ENHRY and CDR2 SYGVKD. The CDR3 runs 17 residues. In regard to this clonotype: The antigen remains unidentified.

Study findings and constraints: Within the response measured ex vivo, HLA-C-restricted CMV-specific TCR beta clonotypes were dominant. Identification of carriers of CMV plus the relevant HLA was achieved through cumulative public TCR beta family frequency.

The sample taken for sequencing was PBMCs. The J gene is TRBJ1-5, the V gene TRBV10-3; tentative D call: TRBD1 (5 bases). This TCR derives from a human donor in good health (CMV status not recorded). Some clones in this sample may be carry-over from other donors' samples. The CDR3 here is CATRQGQGENSNQPQHF. The DNA of the CDR3 is TGTGCCACGAGACAAGGGCAGGGTGAAAATAGCAATCAGCCCCAGCATTTT.